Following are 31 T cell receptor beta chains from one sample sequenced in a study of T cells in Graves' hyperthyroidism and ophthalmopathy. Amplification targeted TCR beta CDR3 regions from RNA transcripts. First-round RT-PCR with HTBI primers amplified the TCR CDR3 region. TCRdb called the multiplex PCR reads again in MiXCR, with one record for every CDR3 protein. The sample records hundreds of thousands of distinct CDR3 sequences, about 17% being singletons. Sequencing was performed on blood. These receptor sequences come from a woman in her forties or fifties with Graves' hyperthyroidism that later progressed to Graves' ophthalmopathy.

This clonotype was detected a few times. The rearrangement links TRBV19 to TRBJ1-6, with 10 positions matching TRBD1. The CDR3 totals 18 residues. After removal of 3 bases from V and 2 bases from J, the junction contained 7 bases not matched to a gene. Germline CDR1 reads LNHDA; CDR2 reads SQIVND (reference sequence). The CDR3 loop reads CASSMKGQGSTYNSPLHF. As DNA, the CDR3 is TGTGCCAGTAGTATGAAGGGACAGGGGAGCACCTATAATTCACCCCTCCACTTT. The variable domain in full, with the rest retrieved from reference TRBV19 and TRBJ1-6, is DGGITQSPKYLFRKEGQNVTLSCEQNLNHDAMYWYRQDPGQGLRLIYYSQIVNDFQKGDIAEGYSVSREKKESFPLTVTSAQKNPTAFYLCASSMKGQGSTYNSPLHFGNGTRLTVT.

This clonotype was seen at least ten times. CDR3 sequence reads: CASSESGVETQYF. For the CDR3, the DNA is TGTGCCAGCAGTGAATCCGGGGTGGAGACCCAGTACTTC. The chain carries TRBV2 and TRBJ2-5; TRBD2 might be the D (5 bases). Germline V lookup: CDR1 SNHLY, CDR2 FYNNEI. The V end lost 2 bases, the J end lost 5 bases, and 9 bases lay between the germline ends. CDR3 length: 13 residues.

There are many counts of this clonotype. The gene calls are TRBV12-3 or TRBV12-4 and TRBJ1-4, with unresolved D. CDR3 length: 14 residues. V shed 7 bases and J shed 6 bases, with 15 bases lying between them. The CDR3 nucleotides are TGTGCCAGCACCTTACCCGGGGAGTATGAAAAACTGTTTTTT. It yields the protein CASTLPGEYEKLFF.

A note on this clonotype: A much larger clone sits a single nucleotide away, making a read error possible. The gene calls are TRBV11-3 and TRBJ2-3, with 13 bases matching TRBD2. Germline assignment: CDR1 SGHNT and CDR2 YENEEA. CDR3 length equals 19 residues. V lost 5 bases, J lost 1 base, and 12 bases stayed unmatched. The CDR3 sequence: CASSPRLAGGFSGTDTQYF. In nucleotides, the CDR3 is TGTGCCAGCAGCCCGAGACTAGCGGGGGGATTTTCGGGCACAGATACGCAGTATTTT. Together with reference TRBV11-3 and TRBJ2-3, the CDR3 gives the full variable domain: EAGVVQSPRYKIIEKKQPVAFWCNPISGHNTLYWYLQNLGQGPELLIRYENEEAVDDSQLPKDRFSAERLKGVDSTLKIQPAELGDSAVYLCASSPRLAGGFSGTDTQYFGPGTRLTVL.

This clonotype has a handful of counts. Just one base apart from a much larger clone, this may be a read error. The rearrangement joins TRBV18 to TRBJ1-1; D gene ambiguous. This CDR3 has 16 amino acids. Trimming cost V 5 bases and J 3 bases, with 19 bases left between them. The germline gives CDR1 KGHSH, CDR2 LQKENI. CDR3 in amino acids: CASSSRLSGADTEAFF. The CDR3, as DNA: TGTGCCAGCTCATCAAGGTTGAGCGGTGCGGACACTGAAGCTTTCTTT.

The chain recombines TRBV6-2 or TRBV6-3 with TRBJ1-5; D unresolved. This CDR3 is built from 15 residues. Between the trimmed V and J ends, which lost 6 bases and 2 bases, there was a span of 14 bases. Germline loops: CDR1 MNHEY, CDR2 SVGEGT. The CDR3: CASSLRPMGNQPQHF. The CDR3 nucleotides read TGTGCCAGCAGCCTCCGACCGATGGGCAATCAGCCCCAGCATTTT.

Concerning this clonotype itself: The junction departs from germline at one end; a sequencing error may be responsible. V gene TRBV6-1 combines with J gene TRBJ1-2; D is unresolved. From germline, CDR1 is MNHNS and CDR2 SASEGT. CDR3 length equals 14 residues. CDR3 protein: CASSEGGNHYGYTF. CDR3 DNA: TGTGCCAGCAGTGAAGGGGGAAATCACTACGGCTACACCTTC.

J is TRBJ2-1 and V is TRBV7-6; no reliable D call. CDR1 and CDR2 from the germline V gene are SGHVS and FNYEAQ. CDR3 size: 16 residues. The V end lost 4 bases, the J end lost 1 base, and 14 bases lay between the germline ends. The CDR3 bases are TGTGCCAGCAGCTCCCCCCCAGATTGGTCCTACAATGAGCAGTTCTTC. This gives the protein CASSSPPDWSYNEQFF.

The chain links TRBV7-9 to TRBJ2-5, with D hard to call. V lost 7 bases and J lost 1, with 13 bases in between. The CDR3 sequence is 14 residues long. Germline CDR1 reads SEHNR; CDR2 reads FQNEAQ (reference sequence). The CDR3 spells CASTENGSQETQYF. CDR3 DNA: TGTGCCAGCACCGAAAACGGGTCCCAAGAGACCCAGTACTTC.

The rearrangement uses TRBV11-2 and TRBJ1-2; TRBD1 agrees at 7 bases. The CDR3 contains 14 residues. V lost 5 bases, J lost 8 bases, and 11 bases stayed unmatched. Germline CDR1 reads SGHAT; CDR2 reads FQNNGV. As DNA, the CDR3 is TGTGCCAGCAGCATAAACAGGGGCTTGGGAGGCTACACCTTC. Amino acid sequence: CASSINRGLGGYTF.

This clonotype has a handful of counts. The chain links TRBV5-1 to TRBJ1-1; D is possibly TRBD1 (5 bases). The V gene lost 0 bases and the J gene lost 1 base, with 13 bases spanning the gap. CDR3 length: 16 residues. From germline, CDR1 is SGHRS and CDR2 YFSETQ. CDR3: CASSLDRAGTNTEAFF. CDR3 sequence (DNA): TGCGCCAGCAGCTTGGATCGCGCAGGGACGAACACTGAAGCTTTCTTT.

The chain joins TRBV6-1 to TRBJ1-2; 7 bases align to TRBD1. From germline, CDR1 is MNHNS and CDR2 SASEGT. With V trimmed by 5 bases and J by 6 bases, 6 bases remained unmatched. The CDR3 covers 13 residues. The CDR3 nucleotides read TGTGCCAGCAGTATAGGGGGCGGAGATGGCTACACCTTC. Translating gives CASSIGGGDGYTF.

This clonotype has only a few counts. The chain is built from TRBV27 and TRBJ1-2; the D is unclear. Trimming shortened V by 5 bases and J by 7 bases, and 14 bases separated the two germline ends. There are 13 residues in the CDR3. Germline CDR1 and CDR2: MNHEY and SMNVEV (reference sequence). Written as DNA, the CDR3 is TGTGCCAGCAGTACCCGAGTGGAGGGTGGCTACACCTTC. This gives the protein CASSTRVEGGYTF.

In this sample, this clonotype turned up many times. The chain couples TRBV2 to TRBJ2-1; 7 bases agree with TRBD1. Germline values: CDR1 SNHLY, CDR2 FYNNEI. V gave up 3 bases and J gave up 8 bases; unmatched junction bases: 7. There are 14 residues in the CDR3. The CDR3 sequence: CASSDRGNVDEQFF. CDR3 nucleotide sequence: TGTGCCAGCAGTGACAGGGGGAATGTGGATGAGCAGTTCTTC. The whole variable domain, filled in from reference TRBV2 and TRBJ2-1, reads EPEVTQTPSHQVTQMGQEVILRCVPISNHLYFYWYRQILGQKVEFLVSFYNNEISEKSEIFDDQFSVERPDGSNFTLKIRSTKLEDSAMYFCASSDRGNVDEQFFGPGTRLTVL.

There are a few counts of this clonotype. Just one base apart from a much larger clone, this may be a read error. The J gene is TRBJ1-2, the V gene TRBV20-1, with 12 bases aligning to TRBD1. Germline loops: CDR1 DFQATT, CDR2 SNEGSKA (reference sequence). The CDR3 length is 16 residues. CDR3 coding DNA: TGCGGTGCGGAGGGACAGGGGGCGCCTTCCCACTATGGCTACACCTTC. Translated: CGAEGQGAPSHYGYTF.

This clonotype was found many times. The CDR3 spells CAWGLRGGSEQYF. The CDR3 DNA sequence: TGTGCCTGGGGGCTTAGGGGTGGGAGCGAGCAGTACTTC. The chain joins TRBV30 to TRBJ2-7; D may match TRBD1 or TRBD2 (5 bases each). This CDR3 is 13 amino acids long. CDR1 and CDR2 (germline): GTSNPN, SVGIG (reference sequence). V gave up 5 bases and J gave up 6 bases, with 17 bases separating them.

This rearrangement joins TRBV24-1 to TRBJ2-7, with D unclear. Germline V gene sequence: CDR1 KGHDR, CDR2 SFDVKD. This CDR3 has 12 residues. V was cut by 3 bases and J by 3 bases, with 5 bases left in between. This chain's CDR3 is CATSDPYYEQYF. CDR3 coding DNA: TGTGCCACCAGTGATCCTTACTACGAGCAGTACTTC.

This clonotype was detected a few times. CDR3 protein: CASSLEAVPAGIYEQYF. The CDR3 region has the DNA TGTGCCAGCAGCCTGGAAGCGGTCCCCGCGGGGATATATGAGCAGTACTTC. J is TRBJ2-7 and V is TRBV7-2; D possibly corresponds to TRBD2 (6 bases). Germline V gene sequence: CDR1 SGHTA, CDR2 FQGNSA. The CDR3 totals 17 residues. Trimming pared 5 bases from V and 7 bases from J, leaving 27 bases between.

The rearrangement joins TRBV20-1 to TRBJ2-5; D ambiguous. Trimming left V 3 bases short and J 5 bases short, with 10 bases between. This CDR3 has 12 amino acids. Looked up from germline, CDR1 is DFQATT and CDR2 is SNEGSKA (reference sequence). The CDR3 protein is CSARQSGETQYF. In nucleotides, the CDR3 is TGCAGTGCTAGGCAATCAGGCGAGACCCAGTACTTC.

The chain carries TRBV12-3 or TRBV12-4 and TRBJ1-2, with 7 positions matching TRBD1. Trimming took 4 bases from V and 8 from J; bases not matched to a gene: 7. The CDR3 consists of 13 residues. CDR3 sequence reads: CASSSGTAWGYTF. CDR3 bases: TGTGCCAGCAGTTCCGGGACAGCCTGGGGCTACACCTTC.

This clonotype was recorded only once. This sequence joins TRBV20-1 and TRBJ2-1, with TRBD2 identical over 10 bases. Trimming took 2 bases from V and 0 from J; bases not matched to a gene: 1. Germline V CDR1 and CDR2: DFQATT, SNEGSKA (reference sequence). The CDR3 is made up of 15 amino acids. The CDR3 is CSARLAGDSYNEQFF. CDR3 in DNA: TGCAGTGCTAGACTAGCGGGGGACTCCTACAATGAGCAGTTCTTC.

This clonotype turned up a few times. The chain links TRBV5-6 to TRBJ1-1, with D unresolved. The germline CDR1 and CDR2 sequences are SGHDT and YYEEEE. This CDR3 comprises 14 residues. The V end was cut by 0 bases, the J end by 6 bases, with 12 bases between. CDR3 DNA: TGTGCCAGCAGCTTGGTCCCCTCTGCGGCTGAAGCTTTCTTT. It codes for CASSLVPSAAEAFF.

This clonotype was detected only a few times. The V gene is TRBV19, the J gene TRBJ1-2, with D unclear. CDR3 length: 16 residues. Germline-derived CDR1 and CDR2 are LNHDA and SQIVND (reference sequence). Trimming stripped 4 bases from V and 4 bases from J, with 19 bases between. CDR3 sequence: CASSSPFRGRSYGYTF. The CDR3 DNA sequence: TGTGCCAGTAGTAGCCCATTCAGAGGCCGAAGCTATGGCTACACCTTC.

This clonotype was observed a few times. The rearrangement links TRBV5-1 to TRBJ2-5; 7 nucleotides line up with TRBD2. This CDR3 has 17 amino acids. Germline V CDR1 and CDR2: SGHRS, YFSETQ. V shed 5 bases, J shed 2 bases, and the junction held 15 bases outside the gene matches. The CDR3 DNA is TGCGCCAGCAGTTCGGAAGTAGCGGGTGACTTTCAAGAGACCCAGTACTTC. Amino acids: CASSSEVAGDFQETQYF.

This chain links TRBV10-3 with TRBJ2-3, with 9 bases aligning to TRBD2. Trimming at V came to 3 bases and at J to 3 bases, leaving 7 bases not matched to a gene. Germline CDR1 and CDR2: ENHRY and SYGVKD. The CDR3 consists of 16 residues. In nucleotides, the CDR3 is TGTGCCATCAGTGATAACGCGGGGGGGCAGACAGATACGCAGTATTTT. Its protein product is CAISDNAGGQTDTQYF.

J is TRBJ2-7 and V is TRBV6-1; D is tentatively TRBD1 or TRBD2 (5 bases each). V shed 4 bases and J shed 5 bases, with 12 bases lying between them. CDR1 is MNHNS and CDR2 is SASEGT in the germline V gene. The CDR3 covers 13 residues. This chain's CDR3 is CASSGREFNEQYF. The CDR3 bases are TGTGCCAGCAGTGGCAGGGAGTTCAACGAGCAGTACTTC.

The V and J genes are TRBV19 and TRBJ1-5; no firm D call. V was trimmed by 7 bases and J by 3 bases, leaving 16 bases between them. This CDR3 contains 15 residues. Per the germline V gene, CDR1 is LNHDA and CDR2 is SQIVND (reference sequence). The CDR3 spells CASISLDGYNQPQHF. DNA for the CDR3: TGTGCCAGTATCAGCTTGGACGGATACAATCAGCCCCAGCATTTT. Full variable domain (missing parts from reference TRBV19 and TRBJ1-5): DGGITQSPKYLFRKEGQNVTLSCEQNLNHDAMYWYRQDPGQGLRLIYYSQIVNDFQKGDIAEGYSVSREKKESFPLTVTSAQKNPTAFYLCASISLDGYNQPQHFGDGTRLSIL.

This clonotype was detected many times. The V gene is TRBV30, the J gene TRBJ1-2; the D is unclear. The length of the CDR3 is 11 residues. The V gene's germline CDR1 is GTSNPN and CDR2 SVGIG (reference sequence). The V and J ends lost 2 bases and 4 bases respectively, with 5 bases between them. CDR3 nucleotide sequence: TGTGCCTGGAGTTATCCCTATGGCTACACCTTC. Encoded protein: CAWSYPYGYTF.

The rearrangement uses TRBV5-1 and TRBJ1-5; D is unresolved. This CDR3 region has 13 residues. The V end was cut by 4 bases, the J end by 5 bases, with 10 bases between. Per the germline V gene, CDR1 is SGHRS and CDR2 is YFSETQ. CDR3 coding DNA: TGCGCCAGCAGCCCGGACGAATATCAGCCCCAGCATTTT. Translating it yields CASSPDEYQPQHF.

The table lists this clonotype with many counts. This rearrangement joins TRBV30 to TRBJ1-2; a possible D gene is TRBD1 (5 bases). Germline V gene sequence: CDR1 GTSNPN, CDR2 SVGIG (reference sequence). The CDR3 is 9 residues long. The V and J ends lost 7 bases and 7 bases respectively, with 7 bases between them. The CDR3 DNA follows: TGTGCCTCGCAGGGTGGCTACACCTTC. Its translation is CASQGGYTF.

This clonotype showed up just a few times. The CDR3 sequence is CASSGASGTVTEAFF. The CDR3 DNA sequence: TGTGCCAGCAGCGGAGCCAGCGGGACAGTCACTGAAGCTTTCTTT. This chain connects TRBV9 to TRBJ1-1; 7 bases map to TRBD1. The junction had 9 bases not matched to a gene; V was cut back by 3 bases and J by 4 bases. The germline CDR1 and CDR2 sequences are SGDLS and YYNGEE. This CDR3 comprises 15 residues. The variable domain in full, completed from reference TRBV9 and TRBJ1-1, reads DSGVTQTPKHLITATGQRVTLRCSPRSGDLSVYWYQQSLDQGLQFLIQYYNGEERAKGNILERFSAQQFPDLHSELNLSSLELGDSALYFCASSGASGTVTEAFFGQGTRLTVV.